A selection of T cell receptor beta chains follows, all from one sample in a study of T cell responses to AZD1222 COVID-19 vaccine. Here immunoSEQ multiplex PCR was the method, and the copy in TCRdb shows in-frame clones only, minus some. The sample contains 150,000 or so clones, 91% of which appear only once. Sequenced here: peripheral blood, sampled 28 days after the second AZD1222 dose. The receptors originated from an adult who received the AZD1222 COVID-19 vaccine. CDR3s leave out the opening cysteine and the closing phenylalanine or tryptophan. Not every row has a clone size; where given, it reads once, few, many or a size class.

>NA|TRBV2|TRBJ2-7
ASSGQGPYEQY
>NA|TRBV9|TRBJ2-1
ASSLGLGAREQF
>NA|TRBV5-1|TRBJ2-7
ASSLGQGVEQY
>once|TRBV2|TRBJ1-6
ASSPGTGHSPLH
>NA|TRBV21-1|TRBJ2-5
ASSKLASGRRETQY
>NA|TRBV24-1|TRBJ1-3
ATSDVGGDGNTIY
>NA|TRBV6-5|TRBJ1-1
ASMGTGGNTEAF
>few|TRBV5-1|TRBJ1-1
ASSRTRNTEAF
>NA|TRBV18|TRBJ2-2
ASSPQGTVNAGELF
>NA|TRBV7-9|TRBJ1-1
ASSFREGRTEAF
>few|TRBV2|TRBJ2-2
ASSESIREKEGELF
>once|TRBV7-7|TRBJ2-6
AVGGQSSGANVLT
>NA|TRBV3-1/TRBV3-2|TRBJ1-4
ASSQGGSWAEKLF
>NA|TRBV11-3|TRBJ2-7
ASTSGGVFSYEQY
>NA|TRBV11-2|TRBJ2-1
ASSLVLPAGGPNEQF
>NA|TRBV5-1|TRBJ2-5
ASSLAEEDRFKETQY
>NA|TRBV5-1|TRBJ1-1
ASSLDVTENTEAF
>NA|TRBV24-1|TRBJ2-1
ATSDTGGAQNEQF
>NA|TRBV5-6|TRBJ1-2
ASSLVGGSYGYT
>once|TRBV2|TRBJ2-1
ASSPGTSGTDEQF
>NA|TRBV5-1|TRBJ1-5
ASSLKGGDPRNYSNQPQH
>NA|TRBV4-1|TRBJ2-3
ASSHKPGLAGGLLDTQY
>NA|TRBV27|TRBJ1-3
ASSSSGGSGNTIY
>NA|TRBV2|TRBJ2-7
ASRENYEQY
>NA|TRBV5-1|TRBJ2-1
ASSHGTSPDNEQF
>NA|TRBV28|TRBJ1-6
ASSFWESPLH